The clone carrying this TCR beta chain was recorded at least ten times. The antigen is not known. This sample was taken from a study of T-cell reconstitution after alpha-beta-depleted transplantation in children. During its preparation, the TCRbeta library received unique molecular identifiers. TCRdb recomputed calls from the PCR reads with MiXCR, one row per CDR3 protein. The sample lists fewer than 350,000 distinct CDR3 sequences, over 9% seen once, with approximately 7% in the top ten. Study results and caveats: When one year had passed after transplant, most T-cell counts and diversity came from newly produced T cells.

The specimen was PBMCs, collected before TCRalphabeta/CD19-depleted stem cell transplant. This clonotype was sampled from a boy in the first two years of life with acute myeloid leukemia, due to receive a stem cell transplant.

CDR3 in amino acids: CASSLEGGFQYGYTF. As DNA, the CDR3 is TGTGCCAGCAGCTTAGAAGGGGGCTTCCAGTATGGCTACACCTTC. The genes are TRBV7-9 and TRBJ1-2; 7 bases match TRBD1. Looked up from germline, CDR1 is SEHNR and CDR2 is FQNEAQ (reference sequence). This CDR3 spans 15 amino acids. Trimming removed 1 base from V and 5 bases from J; junction bases left unmatched: 7. The whole variable domain, remainder taken from reference TRBV7-9 and TRBJ1-2, is DTGVSQNPRHKITKRGQNVTFRCDPISEHNRLYWYRQTLGQGPEFLTYFQNEAQLEKSRLLSDRFSAERPKGSFSTLEIQRTEQGDSAMYLCASSLEGGFQYGYTFGSGTRLTVV.